This TCR beta chain was identified during a study of T-cell reconstitution after alpha-beta-depleted transplantation in children. Unique molecular identifiers were incorporated during preparation of the TCRbeta library. Via MiXCR, TCRdb re-called the PCR reads, giving one row per CDR3 protein. The table records about a million distinct CDR3 sequences, about 26% of them present only once. The V gene's germline CDR1 is SNHLY and CDR2 FYNNEI. The CDR3 is 14 residues long. The V and J ends lost 6 bases and 4 bases, in that order; junction bases with no gene match: 6. This sequence joins TRBV2 and TRBJ1-3, with TRBD1 matching 7 bases. The clonotype was recovered from a boy less than two years old who had a stem cell transplant for SCID, so the T cells may come from the graft donor. The sample consisted of PBMCs, mostly from graft donor cells, taken 360 days after TCRalphabeta/CD19-depleted stem cell transplant. CDR3 sequence reads: CASRTGISGNTIYF. CDR3 nucleotides: TGTGCCAGCAGGACAGGGATCTCGGGAAACACCATATATTTT.